This is a list of T cell receptor beta chains from one sample in a study of technical replicates of blood from several donors. Produced via immunoSEQ multiplex PCR; TCRdb's table is partial and in-frame only. The profile shows over 50,000 clones, about 97% of them singletons. The sample was T cells isolated from PBMCs. The origin of the receptors is a human donor in good health. Each CDR3 is given with its conserved first and last residue. The D gene is left open where the match is weak. Rows give clone size only sometimes, using once, few, many, or a class for an expanded clone.

>NA|TRBJ1-1|TRBD1|TRBV5-1
CASSLGQGAGEAFF
TGCGCCAGCAGCTTGGGGCAGGGGGCAGGTGAAGCTTTCTTT
>NA|TRBJ2-1|TRBD1|TRBV7-3
CASSSTGGNEQFF
TGTGCCAGCAGCTCCACAGGGGGCAATGAGCAGTTCTTC
>NA|TRBJ2-1|TRBD1|TRBV27
CASSLSGQGYHEQFF
TGTGCCAGCAGTTTATCGGGACAGGGGTACCATGAGCAGTTCTTC
>few|TRBJ2-7|TRBD2|TRBV6-1
CASSEWTSGGGYEQYF
TGTGCCAGCAGTGAATGGACTAGCGGGGGAGGTTACGAGCAGTACTTC
>NA|TRBJ2-1|TRBD1|TRBV6-5
CASSSQGTSYNEQFF
TGTGCCAGCAGTTCACAGGGGACGTCCTACAATGAGCAGTTCTTC
>NA|TRBJ1-2|NA|TRBV25-1
CASSDVPTNYGYTF
TGTGCCAGCAGTGATGTTCCCACTAACTATGGCTACACCTTC
>NA|TRBJ2-1|TRBD1|TRBV10-1
CASSESRTGGLDEQFF
TGCGCCAGCAGTGAGTCACGGACAGGGGGCCTAGATGAGCAGTTCTTC
>NA|TRBJ2-1|TRBD1|TRBV13
CASSLAGQGYNEQFF
TGTGCCAGCAGCTTAGCCGGACAGGGGTACAATGAGCAGTTCTTC
>NA|TRBJ2-6|NA|TRBV27
CASSLAGANVLTF
TGTGCCAGCAGTTTGGCCGGGGCCAACGTCCTGACTTTC
>NA|TRBJ2-1|TRBD2|TRBV6-1
CASIPRLAGGNEQFF
TGTGCCAGCATCCCTCGATTAGCGGGAGGTAATGAGCAGTTCTTC
>NA|TRBJ1-1|NA|TRBV27
CASSPLKSGTEAFF
TGTGCCAGCAGTCCTCTTAAGTCGGGGACTGAAGCTTTCTTT
>NA|TRBJ1-6|NA|TRBV23-1
CASRCRTGVGPLHF
TGCGCCAGCAGGTGCCGGACGGGAGTGGGACCCCTCCACTTT
>NA|TRBJ1-4|NA|TRBV7-6
CASSLEAEHEKLFF
TGTGCCAGCAGCTTAGAGGCGGAGCATGAAAAACTGTTTTTT
>once|TRBJ1-1|NA|TRBV10-1
CASGTGSGTEAFF
TGCGCCAGCGGAACGGGCAGCGGCACTGAAGCTTTCTTT
>NA|TRBJ2-1|TRBD2|TRBV2
CASSEAQTSWGRGFF
TGTGCCAGCAGTGAAGCCCAGACTAGTTGGGGGAGGGGGTTCTTC
>NA|TRBJ2-1|NA|TRBV6-4
CASSSWTSGDNEQFF
TGTGCCAGCAGTTCATGGACCTCAGGGGACAATGAGCAGTTCTTC
>NA|TRBJ2-1|TRBD2|TRBV6-6
CASSGEYYNEQFF
TGTGCCAGTAGCGGGGAATACTACAATGAGCAGTTCTTC
>NA|TRBJ1-1|NA|TRBV19
CASTGTTEAFF
TGTGCCAGTACCGGGACAACTGAAGCTTTCTTT
>NA|TRBJ2-7|TRBD2|TRBV13
CASSLAGGFYEQYF
TGTGCCAGCAGCTTAGCGGGAGGGTTTTACGAGCAGTACTTC
>NA|TRBJ2-7|NA|TRBV6-6
CASSPDRRAGAKGEYF
TGTGCCAGCAGCCCGGACCGGCGGGCAGGGGCCAAAGGGGAGTACTTC
>NA|TRBJ2-1|NA|TRBV12-5
CASGLGYGGASYNEQFF
TGTGCTAGTGGTTTGGGGTATGGGGGGGCCTCCTACAATGAGCAGTTCTTC
>NA|TRBJ1-2|TRBD1|TRBV19
CASRQGLNYGYTF
TGTGCCAGCAGACAGGGGCTAAACTATGGCTACACCTTC
>NA|TRBJ2-7|TRBD2|TRBV14
CASSPWTSGTYEQYF
TGTGCCAGCAGCCCCTGGACTAGCGGGACCTACGAGCAGTACTTC
>NA|TRBJ2-1|NA|TRBV4-2
CASSQNQMNLDEQFF
TGTGCCAGCAGCCAAAACCAGATGAACCTCGATGAGCAGTTCTTC
>NA|TRBJ2-7|NA|TRBV10-3
CAISEVGDEQYF
TGTGCCATCAGTGAGGTAGGAGACGAGCAGTACTTC
>NA|TRBJ1-1|NA|TRBV5-1
CASSSRGMNTEAFF
TGCGCCAGCAGCTCCAGGGGTATGAACACTGAAGCTTTCTTT
>NA|TRBJ2-5|NA|TRBV27
CASSWRGRETQYF
TGTGCCAGCAGTTGGCGGGGCCGAGAGACCCAGTACTTC
>NA|TRBJ2-1|NA|TRBV7-7
CASSLSFRNEQFF
TGTGCCAGCAGCTTATCGTTCCGTAATGAGCAGTTCTTC
>once|TRBJ1-2|NA|TRBV18
CASSPGGSGGYTF
TGTGCCAGCTCACCGGGGGGATCGGGTGGCTACACCTTC
>NA|TRBJ1-5|NA|TRBV5-1
CASSFVEGHNYSNQPQHF
TGCGCCAGCAGCTTCGTGGAGGGGCACAATTATAGCAATCAGCCCCAGCATTTT
>NA|TRBJ1-4|NA|TRBV12-5
CASRDSGRREKLFF
TGTGCTAGTCGGGACTCGGGGCGGAGGGAAAAACTGTTTTTT
>NA|TRBJ1-3|NA|TRBV7-6
CASSLDGFIAGNTIYF
TGTGCCAGCAGCTTAGACGGGTTCATCGCTGGAAACACCATATATTTT
>NA|TRBJ2-7|NA|TRBV6-5
CASSYPGGHEQYF
TGTGCCAGCAGTTACCCGGGGGGCCACGAGCAGTACTTC
>once|TRBJ1-4|TRBD1|TRBV5-1
CASSGTGTGMEEKLFF
TGCGCCAGCAGCGGGACCGGGACAGGGATGGAGGAAAAACTGTTTTTT
>NA|TRBJ2-7|TRBD2|TRBV5-1
CASSWGLAGYEQYF
TGCGCCAGCAGCTGGGGACTAGCGGGCTACGAGCAGTACTTC
>NA|TRBJ1-2|NA|TRBV5-1
CASGRDYGYTF
TGCGCCAGCGGGAGAGACTATGGCTACACCTTC
>once|TRBJ2-7|TRBD1|TRBV27
CASSLMKGTGVAYLQYF
TGTGCCAGCAGTTTGATGAAGGGGACAGGGGTGGCTTACTTACAGTACTTC
>NA|TRBJ2-1|NA|TRBV2
CASRETSHWDDEQFF
TGTGCCAGCAGGGAGACTAGTCATTGGGACGATGAGCAGTTCTTC
>NA|TRBJ1-4|TRBD1|TRBV13
CASSFNRGRREKLFF
TGTGCCAGCAGCTTTAACAGGGGGCGCCGAGAAAAACTGTTTTTT
>NA|TRBJ2-7|TRBD1|TRBV10-3
CAIRTEGQGALDEQYF
TGTGCCATCAGGACTGAGGGACAGGGGGCATTGGACGAGCAGTACTTC
>NA|TRBJ1-5|NA|TRBV27
CASSSQVSNQPQHF
TGTGCCAGCAGTTCCCAGGTTTCCAATCAGCCCCAGCATTTT
>NA|TRBJ2-7|TRBD1|TRBV11-2
CASSLVYRSRDRGYEQYF
TGTGCCAGCAGCTTAGTGTACCGATCTCGGGACAGGGGATACGAGCAGTACTTC
>NA|TRBJ1-1|TRBD1|TRBV6-5
CASRQTGGHTEAFF
TGTGCCAGCAGACAGACAGGGGGCCACACTGAAGCTTTCTTT
>NA|TRBJ2-7|TRBD2|TRBV11-2
CASSLGPGTTSEQYF
TGTGCCAGCAGCTTAGGACCCGGGACTACCAGCGAGCAGTACTTC
>NA|TRBJ2-3|NA|TRBV30
CAGSPRQHFTDTQYF
TGTGCCGGATCCCCCCGACAGCACTTCACAGATACGCAGTATTTT
>NA|TRBJ2-1|TRBD2|TRBV11-3
CASSSPGLPGYNEQFF
TGTGCCAGCAGCTCCCCGGGACTACCAGGGTACAATGAGCAGTTCTTC
>NA|TRBJ1-1|NA|TRBV4-1
CASSRQNTEAFF
TGCGCCAGCTCCCGACAAAACACTGAAGCTTTCTTT
>NA|TRBJ2-1|NA|TRBV11-1
CASSFLNEQFF
TGTGCCAGCAGCTTTCTCAATGAGCAGTTCTTC
>NA|TRBJ2-1|NA|TRBV4-1
CASSQDKEKRFYNEQFF
TGCGCCAGCAGCCAAGATAAGGAAAAGCGATTCTACAATGAGCAGTTCTTC
>NA|TRBJ1-2|NA|TRBV6-5
CASSREKRGGPYF
TGTGCCAGCAGTCGCGAGAAGCGAGGGGGACCATACTTC
>NA|TRBJ2-1|TRBD1|TRBV5-1
CASSEDAGTGENEQFF
TGCGCCAGCAGTGAAGATGCTGGGACAGGGGAAAATGAGCAGTTCTTC